The 10 T cell receptor beta chains below come from one sample, sequenced in a study of glioma-infiltrating T cells after dendritic cell vaccination. TCRdb keeps only in-frame clones here, not all; method: immunoSEQ multiplex PCR. In the table there are roughly 70,000 clones, over 75% of which are singletons. The specimen comprised blood, sampled before dendritic cell vaccination. Source of these receptors: a human donor with glioblastoma.

The chain has TRBV19 and TRBJ2-3; the match to TRBD1 covers 8 bases. The germline gives CDR1 LNHDA, CDR2 SQIVND (reference sequence). With V trimmed by 5 bases and J by 2 bases, 6 bases remained unmatched. The CDR3 covers 15 residues. The CDR3 DNA is TGTGCCAGTAGTGGATACAGGGGGAACACAGATACGCAGTATTTT. Amino acids: CASSGYRGNTDTQYF. The full variable domain, with the rest looked up from reference TRBV19 and TRBJ2-3, is DGGITQSPKYLFRKEGQNVTLSCEQNLNHDAMYWYRQDPGQGLRLIYYSQIVNDFQKGDIAEGYSVSREKKESFPLTVTSAQKNPTAFYLCASSGYRGNTDTQYFGPGTRLTVL.

The rearrangement links TRBV19 to TRBJ2-3, with D perhaps TRBD2 (5 bases). V gave up 6 bases and J gave up 2 bases, with 15 bases separating them. Germline CDR1 reads LNHDA; CDR2 reads SQIVND (reference sequence). The CDR3 totals 15 residues. The CDR3: CASSPREGFTDTQYF. The CDR3 coding sequence is TGTGCCAGTAGCCCCAGAGAGGGTTTCACAGATACGCAGTATTTT.

V is TRBV6-1 and J is TRBJ2-3; 9 bases align to TRBD1. The germline CDR1 and CDR2 sequences are MNHNS and SASEGT. CDR3 length equals 12 residues. The ends lost 1 base at V and 13 bases at J; junction bases unmatched: 3. CDR3 loop: CASSEGDRAEYF. DNA of the CDR3: TGTGCCAGCAGTGAAGGGGACAGGGCCGAGTATTTT.

The chain recombines TRBV6-1 with TRBJ2-3; TRBD2 matches at 10 bases. In germline, CDR1 is MNHNS, CDR2 SASEGT. V gave up 9 bases and J gave up 0 bases; unmatched junction bases: 3. The CDR3 runs 14 residues. The CDR3 DNA sequence: TGTGCCAGTACTAGCGGGATTAGCACAGATACGCAGTATTTT. Its translation is CASTSGISTDTQYF.

This clone was detected only a few times. DNA for the CDR3: TGTGCCAGCAGTGGGCATACCCGGGACAGGACTGCAGGTGGCTACACCTTC. Encoded protein: CASSGHTRDRTAGGYTF. The gene calls are TRBV6-1 and TRBJ1-2; 8 bases align to TRBD1. The germline V gene has CDR1 MNHNS and CDR2 SASEGT. With V trimmed by 4 bases and J by 7 bases, 17 bases remained unmatched. The CDR3 extends over 17 amino acids.

The chain combines TRBV19 with TRBJ2-3, with D perhaps matching TRBD1 (6 bases). Germline V gene data show CDR1 as LNHDA and CDR2 as SQIVND (reference sequence). The germline V and J ends were trimmed by 5 bases and 0 bases, with 15 bases remaining between them. The CDR3 sequence is 16 residues long. CDR3 DNA: TGTGCCAGTAGTTTCGTGACAGGAGTCAGCACAGATACGCAGTATTTT. Its protein product is CASSFVTGVSTDTQYF.

V and J are TRBV23-1 and TRBJ2-4; tentative D call: TRBD1 (5 bases). TRBV23-1 is treated as an ORF (open reading frame) with a function not yet certain. The V and J ends lost 8 bases and 8 bases respectively, with 13 bases between them. The CDR3 runs to 12 residues. CDR3 sequence reads: CASRALRDIQYF. As DNA, the CDR3 is TGCGCCAGCCGGGCCCTCAGGGACATTCAGTACTTC.

V usage is TRBV5-1 and J usage is TRBJ1-6; no definite D call. Germline CDR1 is SGHRS and CDR2 is YFSETQ. The CDR3 has 14 amino acids. The germline V and J ends were trimmed by 4 bases and 10 bases, with 15 bases remaining between them. In DNA form, the CDR3 reads TGCGCCAGCAGCGAAGACATGGGAGGGTCACCCCTCCACTTT. Amino acids: CASSEDMGGSPLHF.

This sequence joins TRBV5-1 and TRBJ2-3; D might be TRBD2 (6 bases). Between the trimmed V and J ends, which lost 3 bases and 1 base, there was a span of 15 bases. Germline V gives CDR1 SGHRS, CDR2 YFSETQ. The CDR3 extends over 16 amino acids. This chain's CDR3 is CASSSGVDPGTDTQYF. CDR3 DNA: TGCGCCAGCAGCTCGGGAGTCGACCCGGGCACAGATACGCAGTATTTT. Together with reference TRBV5-1 and TRBJ2-3, the CDR3 gives the full variable domain: KAGVTQTPRYLIKTRGQQVTLSCSPISGHRSVSWYQQTPGQGLQFLFEYFSETQRNKGNFPGRFSGRQFSNSRSEMNVSTLELGDSALYLCASSSGVDPGTDTQYFGPGTRLTVL.

This clone was detected a few times. The gene calls are TRBV6-6 and TRBJ2-2, with TRBD2 identical over 13 bases. CDR1 and CDR2 (germline): MNHNY, SVGAGI (reference sequence). The V and J ends lost 4 bases and 5 bases, in that order; junction bases with no gene match: 4. There are 16 residues in the CDR3. The CDR3 loop reads CASSSTSGGRTGELFF. CDR3 nucleotide sequence: TGTGCCAGCAGTTCGACTAGCGGGGGGCGGACCGGGGAGCTGTTTTTT.